These T cell receptor beta chains were read from a single sample in a study of blood T cell repertoires in COVID-19. TCRdb's copy holds only in-frame clones and misses some; the assay was immunoSEQ multiplex PCR. This table has about 36,000 clones, just under 85% appearing once. Sample: peripheral blood. The receptor set was obtained from a human donor in a cohort sampled during active COVID-19. Both conserved end residues are part of each CDR3. The order of the fields is CDR3 protein, CDR3 DNA, V gene, clone size, J gene, D gene. A D gene is named only where the DNA matches it firmly. Clone size is shown for a subset of rows, as once, few, many or a class of expanded clone.

CDR3aa: CASSLGLAGARETQYF; CDR3nt: TGCGCCAGCAGCTTGGGGCTAGCGGGGGCAAGGGAGACCCAGTACTTC; v_gene: TRBV5-1; abundance: NA; j_gene: TRBJ2-5; d_gene: TRBD2
CDR3aa: CASSVGPEGATDTQYF; CDR3nt: TGTGCCAGCAGCGTAGGCCCCGAGGGAGCCACAGATACGCAGTATTTT; v_gene: TRBV9; abundance: NA; j_gene: TRBJ2-3; d_gene: NA
CDR3aa: CASSIGGGFEAFF; CDR3nt: TGTGCCAGTAGTATAGGAGGGGGTTTTGAAGCTTTCTTT; v_gene: TRBV19; abundance: NA; j_gene: TRBJ1-1; d_gene: NA
CDR3aa: CASSSGQRWNEQFF; CDR3nt: TGTGCCAGCAGCTCCGGACAGCGGTGGAATGAGCAGTTCTTC; v_gene: TRBV7-2; abundance: NA; j_gene: TRBJ2-1; d_gene: NA
CDR3aa: CSAAGAGGTDTQYF; CDR3nt: TGCAGCGCTGCTGGAGCGGGGGGCACAGATACGCAGTATTTT; v_gene: TRBV29-1; abundance: NA; j_gene: TRBJ2-3; d_gene: TRBD2
CDR3aa: CASSQWGGNQPQHF; CDR3nt: TGCGCCAGCAGCCAATGGGGGGGAAATCAGCCCCAGCATTTT; v_gene: TRBV4-1; abundance: medium-sized; j_gene: TRBJ1-5; d_gene: NA
CDR3aa: CASSYDRAGNTIYF; CDR3nt: TGCGCCAGCAGCTATGACAGGGCAGGAAACACCATATATTTT; v_gene: TRBV4-1; abundance: NA; j_gene: TRBJ1-3; d_gene: TRBD1
CDR3aa: CASSFTDSPLHF; CDR3nt: TGTGCCAGCAGCTTTACGGATTCACCCCTCCACTTT; v_gene: TRBV11-3; abundance: medium-sized; j_gene: TRBJ1-6; d_gene: NA
CDR3aa: CASSPGGAGGYTF; CDR3nt: TGTGCCAGCAGCCCAGGGGGCGCGGGCGGCTACACCTTC; v_gene: TRBV7-3; abundance: NA; j_gene: TRBJ1-2; d_gene: TRBD1
CDR3aa: CASSYVRTGRVEETQYF; CDR3nt: TGTGCCAGCAGTTACGTCCGGACAGGGAGGGTGGAGGAGACCCAGTACTTC; v_gene: TRBV6-2/TRBV6-3; abundance: NA; j_gene: TRBJ2-5; d_gene: NA
CDR3aa: CASSVRGRDYGYTF; CDR3nt: TGTGCCAGCAGTGTAAGGGGTCGGGACTATGGCTACACCTTC; v_gene: TRBV2; abundance: NA; j_gene: TRBJ1-2; d_gene: NA
CDR3aa: CASSLQGGRDTEAFF; CDR3nt: TGCGCCAGCAGCTTACAGGGGGGAAGAGACACTGAAGCTTTCTTT; v_gene: TRBV5-1; abundance: NA; j_gene: TRBJ1-1; d_gene: TRBD1
CDR3aa: CASNIGGIGQPQHF; CDR3nt: TGTGCCAGCAACATAGGGGGTATAGGCCAGCCCCAGCATTTT; v_gene: TRBV3-1/TRBV3-2; abundance: NA; j_gene: TRBJ1-5; d_gene: NA
CDR3aa: CASSSLAGGINEQFF; CDR3nt: TGTGCCAGCTCATCCCTTGCGGGGGGTATCAATGAGCAGTTCTTC; v_gene: TRBV18; abundance: NA; j_gene: TRBJ2-1; d_gene: TRBD2
CDR3aa: CASSLLARNEQFF; CDR3nt: TGTGCCAGCAGCCTCTTAGCGCGCAATGAGCAGTTCTTC; v_gene: TRBV7-9; abundance: NA; j_gene: TRBJ2-1; d_gene: NA
CDR3aa: CASSHAGELFF; CDR3nt: TGTGCCAGCAGCCACGCCGGGGAGCTGTTTTTT; v_gene: TRBV3-1/TRBV3-2; abundance: once; j_gene: TRBJ2-2; d_gene: NA
CDR3aa: CASSFRVTSDTQYF; CDR3nt: TGTGCCAGCAGCTTTAGGGTTACTAGTGATACGCAGTATTTT; v_gene: TRBV7-2; abundance: NA; j_gene: TRBJ2-3; d_gene: NA
CDR3aa: CASSLQGSGANVLTF; CDR3nt: TGTGCCAGCAGTTTACAGGGTTCCGGGGCCAACGTCCTGACTTTC; v_gene: TRBV27; abundance: NA; j_gene: TRBJ2-6; d_gene: NA
CDR3aa: CSVAGQGNYGYTF; CDR3nt: TGCAGCGTTGCGGGACAGGGAAATTATGGCTACACCTTC; v_gene: TRBV29-1; abundance: NA; j_gene: TRBJ1-2; d_gene: TRBD1
CDR3aa: CASSPRAGGGGVAQYF; CDR3nt: TGTGCCAGCAGCCCAAGAGCGGGCGGGGGCGGGGTTGCCCAGTACTTC; v_gene: TRBV4-2; abundance: NA; j_gene: TRBJ2-5; d_gene: NA
CDR3aa: CASSQDQIKSYAKNIQYF; CDR3nt: TGCGCCAGCAGCCAAGATCAAATTAAGAGCTACGCCAAAAACATTCAGTACTTC; v_gene: TRBV4-3; abundance: once; j_gene: TRBJ2-4; d_gene: NA
CDR3aa: CASTSRDGGRRDTQYF; CDR3nt: TGTGCCAGCACCTCGCGGGATGGGGGACGGAGGGATACGCAGTATTTT; v_gene: TRBV28; abundance: NA; j_gene: TRBJ2-3; d_gene: NA
CDR3aa: CASSGGQPQHF; CDR3nt: TGTGCCAGCAGTGGAGGGCAGCCCCAGCATTTT; v_gene: TRBV2; abundance: NA; j_gene: TRBJ1-5; d_gene: NA